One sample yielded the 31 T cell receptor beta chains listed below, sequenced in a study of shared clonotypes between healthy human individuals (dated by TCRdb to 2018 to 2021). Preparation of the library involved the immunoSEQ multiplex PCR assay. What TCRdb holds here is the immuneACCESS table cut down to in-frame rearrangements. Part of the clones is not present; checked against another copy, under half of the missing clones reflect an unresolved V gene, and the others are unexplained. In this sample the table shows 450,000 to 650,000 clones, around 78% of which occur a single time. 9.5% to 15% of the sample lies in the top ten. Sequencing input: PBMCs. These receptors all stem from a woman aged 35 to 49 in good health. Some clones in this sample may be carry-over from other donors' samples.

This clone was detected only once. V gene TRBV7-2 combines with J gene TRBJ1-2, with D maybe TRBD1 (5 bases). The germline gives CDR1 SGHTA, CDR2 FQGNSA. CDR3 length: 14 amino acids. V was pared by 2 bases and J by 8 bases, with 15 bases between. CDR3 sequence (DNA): TGTGCCAGCAGCTTATCAGGGACCGCGCGGGGCTACACCTTC. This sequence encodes CASSLSGTARGYTF.

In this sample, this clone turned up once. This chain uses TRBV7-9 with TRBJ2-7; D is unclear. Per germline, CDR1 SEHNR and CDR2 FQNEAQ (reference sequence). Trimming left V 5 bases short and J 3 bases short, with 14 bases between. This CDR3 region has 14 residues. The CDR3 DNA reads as TGTGCCAGCAGCCCCCCCGCGGCTAGCTACGAGCAGTACTTC. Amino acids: CASSPPAASYEQYF.

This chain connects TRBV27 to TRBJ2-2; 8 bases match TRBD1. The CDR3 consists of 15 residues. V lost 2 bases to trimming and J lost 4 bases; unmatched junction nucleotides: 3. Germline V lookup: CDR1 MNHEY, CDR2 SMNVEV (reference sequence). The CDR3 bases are TGTGCCAGCAGTTTACAGGGGGCGGGCACCGGGGAGCTGTTTTTT. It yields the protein CASSLQGAGTGELFF.

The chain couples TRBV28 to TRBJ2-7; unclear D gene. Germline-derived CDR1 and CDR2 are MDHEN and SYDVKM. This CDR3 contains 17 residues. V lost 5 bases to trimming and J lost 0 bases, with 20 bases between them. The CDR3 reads CASSPPPRNSYSYEQYF. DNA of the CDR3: TGTGCCAGCAGTCCGCCCCCCCGGAACTCTTACTCCTACGAGCAGTACTTC. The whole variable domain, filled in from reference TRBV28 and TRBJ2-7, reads DVKVTQSSRYLVKRTGEKVFLECVQDMDHENMFWYRQDPGLGLRLIYFSYDVKMKEKGDIPEGYSVSREKKERFSLILESASTNQTSMYLCASSPPPRNSYSYEQYFGPGTRLTVT.

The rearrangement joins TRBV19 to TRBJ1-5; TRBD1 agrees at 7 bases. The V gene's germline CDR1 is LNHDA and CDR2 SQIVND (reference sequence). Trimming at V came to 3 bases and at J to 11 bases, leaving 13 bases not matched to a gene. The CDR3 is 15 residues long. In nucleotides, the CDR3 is TGTGCCAGTAGTATCCCCCCGGCAGGGGGTCGCGCCCAGCATTTT. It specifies CASSIPPAGGRAQHF.

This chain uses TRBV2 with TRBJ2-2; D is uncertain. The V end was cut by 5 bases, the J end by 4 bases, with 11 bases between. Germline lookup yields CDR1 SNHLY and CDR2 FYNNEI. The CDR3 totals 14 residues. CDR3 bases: TGTGCCAGCAGTTCTTACCAGGTCACCGGGGAGCTGTTTTTT. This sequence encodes CASSSYQVTGELFF. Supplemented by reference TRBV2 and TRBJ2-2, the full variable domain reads EPEVTQTPSHQVTQMGQEVILRCVPISNHLYFYWYRQILGQKVEFLVSFYNNEISEKSEIFDDQFSVERPDGSNFTLKIRSTKLEDSAMYFCASSSYQVTGELFFGEGSRLTVL.

The CDR3 is CASSLGTSEKLFF. CDR3 nucleotides: TGCGCCAGCAGCCTGGGCACCAGCGAAAAACTGTTTTTT. The chain is built from TRBV5-1 and TRBJ1-4; D is unresolved. V was cut by 4 bases and J by 8 bases, with 12 bases left in between. There are 13 residues in the CDR3. Germline V gene lookup returns CDR1 SGHRS and CDR2 YFSETQ.

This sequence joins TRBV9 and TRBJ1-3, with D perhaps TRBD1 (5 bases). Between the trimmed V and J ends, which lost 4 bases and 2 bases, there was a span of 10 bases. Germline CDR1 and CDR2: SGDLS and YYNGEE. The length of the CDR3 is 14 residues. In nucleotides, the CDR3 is TGTGCCAGCAGCCCCGGGACGCCTGGAAACACCATATATTTT. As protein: CASSPGTPGNTIYF.

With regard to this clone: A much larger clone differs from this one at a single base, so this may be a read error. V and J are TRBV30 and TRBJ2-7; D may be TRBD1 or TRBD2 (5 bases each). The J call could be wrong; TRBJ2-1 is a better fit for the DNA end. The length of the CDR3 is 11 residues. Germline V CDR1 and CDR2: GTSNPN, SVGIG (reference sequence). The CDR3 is CAGTLWNEQFF. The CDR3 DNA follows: TGTGCCGGGACCCTTTGGAATGAGCAGTTCTTC.

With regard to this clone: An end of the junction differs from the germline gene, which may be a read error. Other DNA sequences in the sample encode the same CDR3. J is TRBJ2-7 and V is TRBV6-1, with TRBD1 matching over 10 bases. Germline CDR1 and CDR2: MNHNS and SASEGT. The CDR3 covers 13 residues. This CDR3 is CAGNPTGGYEQYF. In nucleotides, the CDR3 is TGTGCCGGCAACCCGACAGGGGGCTACGAGCAATACTTC.

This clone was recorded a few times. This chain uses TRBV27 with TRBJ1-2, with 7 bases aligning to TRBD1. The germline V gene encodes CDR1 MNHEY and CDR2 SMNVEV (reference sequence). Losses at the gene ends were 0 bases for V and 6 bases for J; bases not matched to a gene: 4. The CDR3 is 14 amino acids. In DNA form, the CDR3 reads TGTGCCAGCAGTTTATCAGGGGGCGGAAATGGCTACACCTTC. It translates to CASSLSGGGNGYTF.

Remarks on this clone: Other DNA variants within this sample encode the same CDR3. The CDR3 nucleotides read TGTGCCAGCAGCGAGCGCGAGACCCAGTACTTC. This translates into CASSERETQYF. This chain uses TRBV2 with TRBJ2-5; unclear D gene. Germline lookup yields CDR1 SNHLY and CDR2 FYNNEI. The CDR3 consists of 11 residues. Trimming pared 6 bases from V and 5 bases from J, leaving 7 bases between.

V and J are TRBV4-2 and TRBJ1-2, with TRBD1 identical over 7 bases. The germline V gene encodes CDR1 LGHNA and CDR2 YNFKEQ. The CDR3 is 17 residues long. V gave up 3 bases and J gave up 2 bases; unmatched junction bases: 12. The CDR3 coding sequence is TGTGCCAGCAGCCAGGAATCTACAGGGGCTCAAAACTATGGCTACACCTTC. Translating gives CASSQESTGAQNYGYTF.

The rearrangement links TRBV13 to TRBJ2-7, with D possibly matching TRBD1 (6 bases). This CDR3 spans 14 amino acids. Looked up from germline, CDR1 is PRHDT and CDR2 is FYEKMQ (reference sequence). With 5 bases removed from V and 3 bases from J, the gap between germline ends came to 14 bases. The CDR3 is CASSLRQGNYEQYF. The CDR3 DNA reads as TGTGCCAGCAGCCTCAGGCAGGGGAACTACGAGCAGTACTTC.

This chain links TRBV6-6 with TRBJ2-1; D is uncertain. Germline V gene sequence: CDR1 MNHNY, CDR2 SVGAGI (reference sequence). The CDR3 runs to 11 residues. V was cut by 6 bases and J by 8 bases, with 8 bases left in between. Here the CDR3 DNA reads TGTGCCAGCAGCCCCAAGGATGAGCAGTTCTTC. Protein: CASSPKDEQFF.

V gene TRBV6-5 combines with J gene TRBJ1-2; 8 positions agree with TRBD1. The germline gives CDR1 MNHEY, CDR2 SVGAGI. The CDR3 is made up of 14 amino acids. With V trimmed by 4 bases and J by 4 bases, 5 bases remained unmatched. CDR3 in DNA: TGTGCCAGCAGTTCGACGACAGGGGCCTATGGCTACACCTTC. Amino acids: CASSSTTGAYGYTF.

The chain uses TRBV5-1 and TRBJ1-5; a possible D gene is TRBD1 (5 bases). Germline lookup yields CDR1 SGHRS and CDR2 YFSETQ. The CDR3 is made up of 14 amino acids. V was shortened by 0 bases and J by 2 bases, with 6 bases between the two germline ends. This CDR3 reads CASSLGQRNQPQHF. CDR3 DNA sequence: TGCGCCAGCAGCTTGGGACAGCGCAATCAGCCCCAGCATTTT.

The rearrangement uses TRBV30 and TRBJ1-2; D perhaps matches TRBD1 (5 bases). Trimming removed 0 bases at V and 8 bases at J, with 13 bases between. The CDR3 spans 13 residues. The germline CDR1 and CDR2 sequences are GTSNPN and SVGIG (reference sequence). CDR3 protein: CAWSVAGGAGYTF. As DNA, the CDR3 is TGTGCCTGGAGTGTAGCGGGAGGGGCCGGCTACACCTTC.

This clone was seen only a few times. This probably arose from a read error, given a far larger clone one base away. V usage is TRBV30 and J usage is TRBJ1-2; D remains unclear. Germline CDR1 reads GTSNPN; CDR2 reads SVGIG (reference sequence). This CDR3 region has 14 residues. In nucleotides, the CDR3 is TGTGCCTTGAGTGTCGGGCCTTCCTTCTATGGCTACACCTTC. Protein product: CALSVGPSFYGYTF.

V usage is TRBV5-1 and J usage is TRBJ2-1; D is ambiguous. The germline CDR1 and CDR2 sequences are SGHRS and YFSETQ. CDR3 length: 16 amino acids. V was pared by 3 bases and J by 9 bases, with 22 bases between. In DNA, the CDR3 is TGCGCCAGCAGCTCCTCTTCGGAGCGAAGTCGGCTTGAGCAGTTCTTC. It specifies CASSSSSERSRLEQFF.

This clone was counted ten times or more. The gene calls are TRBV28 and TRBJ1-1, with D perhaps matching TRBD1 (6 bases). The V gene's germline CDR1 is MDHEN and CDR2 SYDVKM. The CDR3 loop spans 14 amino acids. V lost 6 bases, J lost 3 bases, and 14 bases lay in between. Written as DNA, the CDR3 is TGTGCCAGCAGCCGCGGGACACGCCACACTGAAGCTTTCTTT. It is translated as CASSRGTRHTEAFF.

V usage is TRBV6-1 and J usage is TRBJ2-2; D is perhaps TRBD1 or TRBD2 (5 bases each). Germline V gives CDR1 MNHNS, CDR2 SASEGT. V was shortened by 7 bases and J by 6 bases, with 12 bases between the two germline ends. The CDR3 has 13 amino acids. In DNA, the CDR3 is TGTGCCAGCAAGGAAGAGGGGCCCGGGGAGCTGTTTTTT. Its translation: CASKEEGPGELFF.

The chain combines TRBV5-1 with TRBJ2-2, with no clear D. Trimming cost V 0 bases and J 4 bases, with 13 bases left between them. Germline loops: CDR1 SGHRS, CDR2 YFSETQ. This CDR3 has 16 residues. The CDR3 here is CASSLVLLSSTGELFF. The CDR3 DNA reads TGCGCCAGCAGCTTGGTACTACTTAGCTCCACCGGGGAGCTGTTTTTT.

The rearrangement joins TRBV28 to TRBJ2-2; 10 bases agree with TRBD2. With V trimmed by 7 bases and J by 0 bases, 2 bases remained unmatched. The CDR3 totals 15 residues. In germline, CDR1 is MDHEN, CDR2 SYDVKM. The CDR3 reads CASILAGANTGELFF. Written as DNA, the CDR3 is TGTGCCAGCATCCTAGCGGGGGCGAACACCGGGGAGCTGTTTTTT.

The CDR3 protein is CSVGEQGRLTGELFF. The CDR3 DNA is TGCAGCGTTGGGGAACAGGGCCGACTCACCGGGGAGCTGTTTTTT. The V call is TRBV29-1, the J call TRBJ2-2; perhaps TRBD1 as D (6 bases). The germline gives CDR1 SQVTM, CDR2 ANQGSEA. The CDR3 has 15 residues. V was pared by 4 bases and J by 4 bases, with 16 bases between.

The CDR3 sequence is CASSLGGLGNTIYF. CDR3 DNA sequence: TGCGCCAGCAGCTTGGGGGGGCTTGGAAACACCATATATTTT. The chain uses TRBV5-1 and TRBJ1-3, with D possibly TRBD1 on 6 matching bases. V lost 0 bases, J lost 3 bases, and 7 bases lay in between. The V gene's germline CDR1 is SGHRS and CDR2 YFSETQ. CDR3 size: 14 residues.

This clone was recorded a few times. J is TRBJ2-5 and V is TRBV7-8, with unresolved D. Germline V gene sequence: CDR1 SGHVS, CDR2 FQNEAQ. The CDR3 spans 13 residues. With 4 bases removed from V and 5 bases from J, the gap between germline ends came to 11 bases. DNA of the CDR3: TGTGCCAGCAGCTCGGAGTTGGGGGAGACCCAGTACTTC. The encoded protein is CASSSELGETQYF.

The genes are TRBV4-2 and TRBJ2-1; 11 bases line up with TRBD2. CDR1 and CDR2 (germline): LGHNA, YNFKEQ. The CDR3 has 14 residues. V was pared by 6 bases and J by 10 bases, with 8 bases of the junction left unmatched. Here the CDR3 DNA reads TGTGCCAGCAGAGGGGGGCTAGCGGGAGGCGAGCAGTTCTTC. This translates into CASRGGLAGGEQFF.

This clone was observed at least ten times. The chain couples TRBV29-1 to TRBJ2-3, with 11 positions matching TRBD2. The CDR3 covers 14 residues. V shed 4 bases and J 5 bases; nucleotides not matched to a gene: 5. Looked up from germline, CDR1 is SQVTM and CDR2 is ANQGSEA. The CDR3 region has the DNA TGCAGCGTTGTACTAGCGGGAGTGGGAGATACGCAGTATTTT. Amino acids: CSVVLAGVGDTQYF.

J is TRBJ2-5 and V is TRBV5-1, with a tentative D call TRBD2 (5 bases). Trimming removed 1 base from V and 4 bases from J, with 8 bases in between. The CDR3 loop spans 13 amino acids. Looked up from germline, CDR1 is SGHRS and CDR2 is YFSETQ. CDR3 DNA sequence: TGCGCCAGCAGCTTGAGGAGCGGAGAGACCCAGTACTTC. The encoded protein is CASSLRSGETQYF.

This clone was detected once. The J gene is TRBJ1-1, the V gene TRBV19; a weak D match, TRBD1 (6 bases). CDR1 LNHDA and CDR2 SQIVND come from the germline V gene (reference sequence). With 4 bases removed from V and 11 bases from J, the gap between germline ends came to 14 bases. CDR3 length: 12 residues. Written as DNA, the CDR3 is TGTGCCAGTAGTACATGGGACACTACGGCTTTCTTT. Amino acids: CASSTWDTTAFF.